This T cell receptor beta chain was observed in a study of cytomegalovirus exposure and HLA in healthy donors. The V gene end was trimmed by 1 base and the J gene end by 4 bases; junction bases not matched to a gene: 10. Germline V lookup: CDR1 SGHAT, CDR2 FQNNGV. The CDR3 is 18 amino acids. In regard to this clone: Antigen unknown.

Clones were read by immunoSEQ multiplex PCR, and TCRdb kept only the in-frame ones, dropping some. This table holds 260,000 or so clones, roughly 87% found once. Whole-study results and caveats: Accounts indicate the classifier identified cytomegalovirus status with strong specificity and sensitivity. The study designated about 180 TCR beta chains cytomegalovirus-associated.

The sample was PBMCs. The chain combines TRBV11-2 with TRBJ2-7; TRBD2 matches 13 bases. This receptor was taken from a woman aged 25 to 39 in good health and CMV-seronegative. For the CDR3, the DNA is TGTGCCAGCAGCTTAGCTCCGGGACTAGCGGGAACATTATACGAGCAGTACTTC. Translated, it gives CASSLAPGLAGTLYEQYF.